A single sample gave rise to the 8 T cell receptor beta chains below, sequenced in a study of OX40 agonist ivuxolimab in advanced cancers. Sequencing was performed with immunoSEQ multiplex PCR; in TCRdb, only in-frame clones are kept and a portion is missing. The data hold tens of thousands of clones, with 88% observed a single time. This material consisted of CD4+ or CD8+ T cells sorted from blood, taken in a trial of the OX40 agonist ivuxolimab. These receptors all come from an adult with an advanced solid tumor such as melanoma, head and neck, liver or kidney cancer.

The chain combines TRBV7-9 with TRBJ1-4, with a possible D match to TRBD1 (6 bases). In germline, CDR1 is SEHNR, CDR2 FQNEAQ (reference sequence). Trimming removed 5 bases from V and 8 bases from J, with 18 bases in between. The CDR3 consists of 15 residues. The CDR3 DNA is TGTGCCAGCAGCCTCATCGCAGGGGAGAGGGAAAAACTGTTTTTT. Its translation: CASSLIAGEREKLFF.

V is TRBV6-1 and J is TRBJ2-1; weak D call: TRBD2 (6 bases). CDR1 is MNHNS, CDR2 SASEGT, per germline. The CDR3 totals 15 residues. Trimming left V 8 bases short and J 6 bases short, with 20 bases between. CDR3 sequence reads: CASLSTRDSINEQFF. DNA for the CDR3: TGTGCCAGCCTTTCCACACGGGACTCGATCAATGAGCAGTTCTTC.

The chain couples TRBV27 to TRBJ1-2; D ambiguous. The germline V gene has CDR1 MNHEY and CDR2 SMNVEV (reference sequence). There are 13 residues in the CDR3. Trimming took off 2 bases at V and 5 bases at J, with 9 bases between the two ends. CDR3 sequence (DNA): TGTGCCAGCAGTTTAAACACGGAGTATGGCTACACCTTC. Protein product: CASSLNTEYGYTF.

This clone has only one observation. The chain combines TRBV28 with TRBJ1-1; D gene uncertain. Trimming cost V 9 bases and J 6 bases, with 17 bases left between them. Germline CDR1 is MDHEN and CDR2 is SYDVKM. The CDR3 extends over 13 amino acids. The CDR3 reads CASREQLDAEAFF. The CDR3 bases are TGTGCCAGTAGGGAACAGCTGGACGCTGAAGCTTTCTTT.

This chain uses TRBV11-2 with TRBJ2-5, with D unresolved. The germline gives CDR1 SGHAT, CDR2 FQNNGV. Deletions cut 4 bases from V and 8 bases from J, with 8 bases between. The CDR3 is 11 amino acids. In DNA form, the CDR3 reads TGTGCCAGCAGCTCCGCCTCCACCCAGTACTTC. Protein sequence: CASSSASTQYF.

This chain joins TRBV7-9 and TRBJ2-1; a possible D gene is TRBD2 (6 bases). The CDR3 extends over 17 amino acids. Germline assignment: CDR1 SEHNR and CDR2 FQNEAQ (reference sequence). Trimming removed 1 base at V and 7 bases at J, with 20 bases between. CDR3 region: CASSLDIARELRNEQFF. The CDR3 nucleotides are TGTGCCAGCAGCTTAGATATAGCGCGGGAACTGAGGAATGAGCAGTTCTTC.

CDR3 sequence (DNA): TGTGCCAGCATGGGACAGTTGGCGACCCAGTACTTC. This gives the protein CASMGQLATQYF. The rearrangement links TRBV2 to TRBJ2-5; 7 bases fit TRBD1. V was pared by 7 bases and J by 7 bases, with 6 bases of the junction left unmatched. The CDR3 runs to 12 residues. Germline V lookup: CDR1 SNHLY, CDR2 FYNNEI.

V usage is TRBV4-2 and J usage is TRBJ2-5; D uncertain. The V end lost 1 base, the J end lost 3 bases, and 6 bases lay between the germline ends. The germline gives CDR1 LGHNA, CDR2 YNFKEQ. This CDR3 contains 13 residues. CDR3 sequence (DNA): TGTGCCAGCAGCCAAGTTTCGGAAGAGACCCAGTACTTC. It specifies CASSQVSEETQYF.